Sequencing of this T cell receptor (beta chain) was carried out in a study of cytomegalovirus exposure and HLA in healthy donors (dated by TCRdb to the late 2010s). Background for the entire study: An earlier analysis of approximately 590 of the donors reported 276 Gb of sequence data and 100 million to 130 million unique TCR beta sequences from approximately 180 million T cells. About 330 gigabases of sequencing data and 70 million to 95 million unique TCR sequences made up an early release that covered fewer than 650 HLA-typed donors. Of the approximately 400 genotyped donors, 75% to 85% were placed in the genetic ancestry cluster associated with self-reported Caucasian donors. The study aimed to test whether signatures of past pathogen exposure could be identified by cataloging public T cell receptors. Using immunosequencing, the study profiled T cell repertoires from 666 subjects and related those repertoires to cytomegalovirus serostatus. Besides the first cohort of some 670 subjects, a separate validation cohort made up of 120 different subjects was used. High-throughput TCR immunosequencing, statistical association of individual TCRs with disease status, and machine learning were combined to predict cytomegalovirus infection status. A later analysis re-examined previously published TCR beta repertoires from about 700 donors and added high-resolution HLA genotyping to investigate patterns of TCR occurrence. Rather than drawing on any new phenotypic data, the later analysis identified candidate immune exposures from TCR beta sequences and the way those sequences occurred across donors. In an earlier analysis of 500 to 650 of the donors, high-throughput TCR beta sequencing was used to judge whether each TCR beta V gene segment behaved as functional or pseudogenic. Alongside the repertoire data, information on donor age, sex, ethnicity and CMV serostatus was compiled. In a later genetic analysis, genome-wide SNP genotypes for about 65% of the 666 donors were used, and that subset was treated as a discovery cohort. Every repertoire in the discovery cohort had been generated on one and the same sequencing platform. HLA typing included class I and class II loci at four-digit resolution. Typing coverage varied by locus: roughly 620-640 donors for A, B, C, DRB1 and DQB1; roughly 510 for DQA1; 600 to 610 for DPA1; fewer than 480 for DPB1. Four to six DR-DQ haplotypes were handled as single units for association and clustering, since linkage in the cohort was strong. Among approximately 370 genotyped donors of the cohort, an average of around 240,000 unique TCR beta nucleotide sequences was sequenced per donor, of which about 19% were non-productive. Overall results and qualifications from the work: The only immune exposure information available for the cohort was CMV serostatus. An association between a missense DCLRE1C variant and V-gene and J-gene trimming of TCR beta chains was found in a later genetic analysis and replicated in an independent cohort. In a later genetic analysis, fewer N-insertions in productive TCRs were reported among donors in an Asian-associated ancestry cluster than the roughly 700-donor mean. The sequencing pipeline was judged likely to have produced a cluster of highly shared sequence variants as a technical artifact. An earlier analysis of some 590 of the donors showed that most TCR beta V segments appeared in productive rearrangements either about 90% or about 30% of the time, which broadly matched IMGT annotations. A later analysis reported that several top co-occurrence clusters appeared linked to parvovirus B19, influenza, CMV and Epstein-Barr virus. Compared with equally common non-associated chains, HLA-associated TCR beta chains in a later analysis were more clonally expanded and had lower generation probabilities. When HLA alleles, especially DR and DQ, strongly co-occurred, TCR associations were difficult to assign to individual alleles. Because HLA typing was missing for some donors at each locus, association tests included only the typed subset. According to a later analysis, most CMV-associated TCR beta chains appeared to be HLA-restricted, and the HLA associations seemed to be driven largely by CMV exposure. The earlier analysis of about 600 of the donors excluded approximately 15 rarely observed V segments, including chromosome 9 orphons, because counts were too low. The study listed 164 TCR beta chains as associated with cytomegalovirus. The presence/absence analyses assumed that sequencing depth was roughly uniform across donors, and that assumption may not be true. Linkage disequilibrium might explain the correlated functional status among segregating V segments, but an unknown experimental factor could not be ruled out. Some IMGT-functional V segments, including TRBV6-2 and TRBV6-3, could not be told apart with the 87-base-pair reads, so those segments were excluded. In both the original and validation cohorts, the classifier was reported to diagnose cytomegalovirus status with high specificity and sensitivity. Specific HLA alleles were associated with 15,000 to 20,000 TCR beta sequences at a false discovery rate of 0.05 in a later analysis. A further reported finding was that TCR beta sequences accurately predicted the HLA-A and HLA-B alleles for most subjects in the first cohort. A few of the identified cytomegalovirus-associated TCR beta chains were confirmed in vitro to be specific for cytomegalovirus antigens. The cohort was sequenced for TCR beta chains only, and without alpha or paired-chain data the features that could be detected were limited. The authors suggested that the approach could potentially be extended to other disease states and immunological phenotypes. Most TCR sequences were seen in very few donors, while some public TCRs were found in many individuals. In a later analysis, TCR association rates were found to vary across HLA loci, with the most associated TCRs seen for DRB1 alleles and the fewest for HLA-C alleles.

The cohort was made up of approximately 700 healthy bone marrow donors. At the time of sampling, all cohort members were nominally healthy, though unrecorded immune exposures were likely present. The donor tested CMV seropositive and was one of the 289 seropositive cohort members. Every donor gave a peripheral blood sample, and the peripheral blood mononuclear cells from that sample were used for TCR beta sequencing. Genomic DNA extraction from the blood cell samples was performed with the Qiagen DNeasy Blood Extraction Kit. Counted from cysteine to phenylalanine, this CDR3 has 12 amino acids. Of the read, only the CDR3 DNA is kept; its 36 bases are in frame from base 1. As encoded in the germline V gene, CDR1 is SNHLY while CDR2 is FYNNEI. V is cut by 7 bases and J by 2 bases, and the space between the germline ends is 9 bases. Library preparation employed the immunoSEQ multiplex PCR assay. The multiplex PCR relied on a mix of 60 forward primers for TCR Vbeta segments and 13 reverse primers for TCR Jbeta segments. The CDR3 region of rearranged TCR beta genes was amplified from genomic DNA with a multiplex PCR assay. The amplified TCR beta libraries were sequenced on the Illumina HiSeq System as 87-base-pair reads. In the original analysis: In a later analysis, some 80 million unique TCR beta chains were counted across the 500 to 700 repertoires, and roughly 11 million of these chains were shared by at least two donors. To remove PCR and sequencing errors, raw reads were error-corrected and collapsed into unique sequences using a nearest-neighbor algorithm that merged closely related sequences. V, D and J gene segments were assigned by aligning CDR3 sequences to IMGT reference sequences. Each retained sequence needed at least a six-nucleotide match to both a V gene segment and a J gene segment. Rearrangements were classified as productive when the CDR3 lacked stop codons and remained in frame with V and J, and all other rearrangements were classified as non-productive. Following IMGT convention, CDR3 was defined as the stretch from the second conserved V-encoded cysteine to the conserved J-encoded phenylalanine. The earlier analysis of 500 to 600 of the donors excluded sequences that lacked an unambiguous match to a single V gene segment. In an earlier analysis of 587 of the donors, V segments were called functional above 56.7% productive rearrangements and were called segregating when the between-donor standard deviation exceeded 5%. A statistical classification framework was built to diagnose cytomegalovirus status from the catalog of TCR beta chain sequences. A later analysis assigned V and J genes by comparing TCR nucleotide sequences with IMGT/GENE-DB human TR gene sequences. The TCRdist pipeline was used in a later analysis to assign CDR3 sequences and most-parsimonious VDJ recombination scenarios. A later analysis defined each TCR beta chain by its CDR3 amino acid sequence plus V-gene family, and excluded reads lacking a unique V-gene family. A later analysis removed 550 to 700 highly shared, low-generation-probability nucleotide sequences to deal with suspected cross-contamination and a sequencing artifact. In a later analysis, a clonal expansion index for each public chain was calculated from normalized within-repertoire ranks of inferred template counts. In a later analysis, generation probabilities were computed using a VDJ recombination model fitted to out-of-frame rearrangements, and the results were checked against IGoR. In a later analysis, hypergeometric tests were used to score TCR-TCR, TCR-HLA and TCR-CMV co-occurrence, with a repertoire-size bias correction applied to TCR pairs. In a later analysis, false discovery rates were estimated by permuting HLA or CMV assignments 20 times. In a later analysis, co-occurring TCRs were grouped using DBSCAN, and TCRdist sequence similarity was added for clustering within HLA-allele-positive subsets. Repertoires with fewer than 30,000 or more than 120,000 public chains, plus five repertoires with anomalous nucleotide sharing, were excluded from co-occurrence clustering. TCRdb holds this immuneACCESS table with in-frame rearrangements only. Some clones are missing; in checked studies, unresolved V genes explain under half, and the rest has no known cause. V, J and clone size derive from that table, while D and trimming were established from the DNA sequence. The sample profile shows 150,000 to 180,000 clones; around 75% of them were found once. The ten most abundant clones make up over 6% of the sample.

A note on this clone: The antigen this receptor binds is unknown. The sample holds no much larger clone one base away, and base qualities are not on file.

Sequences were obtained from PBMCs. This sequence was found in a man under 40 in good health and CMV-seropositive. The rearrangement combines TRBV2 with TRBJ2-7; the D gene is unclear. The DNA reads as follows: TGTGCCAGCACGCCTAGAGCCTACGAGCAGTACTTC. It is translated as CASTPRAYEQYF.